This T cell receptor beta chain derives from a study of blood T cell repertoires in COVID-19. Study-level information: Whether acute or convalescent, the COVID-19 samples came from the United States, Italy and Spain. Nucleic acid was either cDNA or gDNA, and it came from T cells, B-cell-depleted T cells, or PBMCs.

Authors' methods: Amplification of reference gene primers provided the estimated nucleated cell counts. Profiled with immunoSEQ multiplex PCR; TCRdb holds only in-frame clones, not every one. The DNA was the basis for D and trimming; V, J and clone size are from that table. Of under 110,000 clones in the sample, about 64% were seen once. CDR3 length: 14 residues. V dropped 7 bases and J dropped 7 bases, with 20 bases sitting between them. Germline CDR1 is MNHEY and CDR2 is SVGAGI. The chain combines TRBV6-5 with TRBJ2-7; D not certain. The clonotype was recovered from a human donor with acute or convalescent COVID-19. The donor label of this sample is uncertain. Sequencing was performed on peripheral blood. CDR3 bases: TGTGCCAGCAACCGAGGTCGAGCGAGTCCAGAGCAGTACTTC. Protein sequence: CASNRGRASPEQYF.